This T cell receptor (beta chain) derives from a study of blood T cell repertoires in COVID-19. Study background: Spain, Italy and the United States supplied samples that represented acute and convalescent COVID-19. T cells, B-cell-depleted T cells, or PBMCs provided the cDNA or gDNA that served as material.

Original processing methods: Reference gene primer amplification gave nucleated cell count estimates. Assay: immunoSEQ multiplex PCR; the TCRdb copy retains only in-frame clones and omits some. The DNA was the basis for D and trimming; V, J and clone size are from that table. Of around 92,000 clones in the sample, roughly 87% were seen once. Germline-derived CDR1 and CDR2 are MNHNY and SVGAGI (reference sequence). The V end lost 5 bases, the J end lost 2 bases, and 13 bases lay between the germline ends. The CDR3 is 15 residues long. Sample: peripheral blood. The chain recombines TRBV6-6 with TRBJ1-3, with D perhaps matching TRBD1 (6 bases). The sequence was collected from an elderly woman with active COVID-19. The CDR3 region has the DNA TGTGCCAGCAGTGCTAGGGGGAGTGCTGGAAACACCATATATTTT. Translation gives CASSARGSAGNTIYF.